The sequence of this T cell receptor beta chain was determined in a study of blood T cell repertoires in COVID-19. Unmatched junction bases numbered 11, after V lost 1 base and J lost 6 bases. Germline V gene data show CDR1 as SGHDN and CDR2 as FVKESK. The CDR3 contains 16 residues. Here immunoSEQ multiplex PCR was the method, and the copy in TCRdb shows in-frame clones only, minus some. The sample carries approximately 170,000 clones, around 90% recorded once. This TCR came from a woman of 80 years or more with COVID-19, enrolled during active disease. Material for sequencing was peripheral blood. The V gene is TRBV14, the J gene TRBJ2-7; 8 bases align to TRBD2. The CDR3 region is CASSQARWREEVEQYF. The CDR3 bases are TGTGCCAGCAGCCAAGCACGGTGGCGGGAGGAGGTCGAGCAGTACTTC.